This T cell receptor (beta chain) derives from a study of regulatory T cells in long-lasting Graves disease. The CDR3 region is 8 residues in length, termini included. Germline V lookup: CDR1 LGHDT, CDR2 YNNKEL (reference sequence). Notes on this clonotype: This CDR3 fails to terminate in the conserved phenylalanine or tryptophan, so it likely reflects a read error. No DNA is shown, since the ends of the CDR3 on it are uncertain; the CDR3 is the one TCRdb lists.

Relying on iRepertoire HTBI primers and Arm-PCR of CDR3 regions, the team built TCR beta libraries. A single record per CDR3 protein comes from TCRdb applying MiXCR to the multiplex PCR reads. Of 350,000 to 500,000 distinct CDR3 sequences in the sample, approximately 15% are singletons; the top ten hold more than 15%. Time point in this sample: newly diagnosed GD, antithyroid drugs for less than 3 months. Generation of the TCR library employed RNA extracted from PBMCs. Recruitment took place at an endocrinology department in Xi'an, China. This sample also belongs to another study, concerning T cells in Graves' hyperthyroidism and ophthalmopathy.

This chain connects TRBV3-1 to TRBJ1-6. The material sequenced was peripheral blood mononuclear cells (PBMCs), taken at new diagnosis, from a patient treated with antithyroid drugs. This TCR was sampled from a woman aged 50 to 65 with Graves disease. CDR3 protein: CASSPNQN.